Listed below are T cell receptor beta chains from one sample, sequenced in a study of blood T cell repertoires in COVID-19. Clones were read by immunoSEQ multiplex PCR, and TCRdb kept only the in-frame ones, dropping some. The sample carries approximately 130,000 clones, approximately 80% recorded once. The specimen sequenced was peripheral blood. The receptors stem from an older man with acute or convalescent COVID-19. Both conserved end residues are part of each CDR3. Each record gives: J gene, clone size, V gene, D gene, CDR3 protein, CDR3 DNA. The D gene is left open where the match is weak. Rows may omit the clone size; those that give it use once, few, many or a size class.

TRBJ2-7 few TRBV27 TRBD1 CASSFRQGSSYEQYF TGTGCCAGCAGTTTTCGACAGGGGAGCTCCTACGAGCAGTACTTC
TRBJ1-5 - TRBV6-6 - CASSYSTVNQPQHF TGTGCCAGCAGTTACTCGACAGTCAATCAGCCCCAGCATTTT
TRBJ2-1 - TRBV4-2 TRBD2 CASSPSTGTSGGGEQFF TGTGCCAGCAGCCCATCAACCGGGACTAGCGGTGGGGGTGAGCAGTTCTTC
TRBJ2-7 - TRBV4-2 - CASSQPQEDEQYF TGTGCCAGCAGCCAGCCACAGGAAGACGAGCAGTACTTC
TRBJ2-5 - TRBV3-1/TRBV3-2 TRBD1 CASSHARQGVETQYF TGTGCCAGCAGCCACGCCAGACAGGGTGTGGAGACCCAGTACTTC
TRBJ2-5 - TRBV18 TRBD2 CASSPSSAGERQTQYF TGTGCCAGCTCACCTAGTAGTGCGGGAGAACGTCAGACCCAGTACTTC
TRBJ1-2 - TRBV5-6 TRBD1 CASSLPNSGTGYGYTF TGTGCCAGCAGCTTGCCCAACTCCGGGACAGGGTATGGCTACACCTTC
TRBJ2-7 - TRBV15 TRBD1 CATKDRGRYEQYF TGTGCCACCAAAGACAGGGGGCGGTACGAGCAGTACTTC
TRBJ1-6 - TRBV7-8 - CASSPSPSSYNSPLHF TGTGCCAGCAGCCCATCCCCTAGCTCCTATAATTCACCCCTCCACTTT
TRBJ2-7 - TRBV7-2 TRBD2 CACAGGPLTSHEQYF TGTGCCTGCGCGGGGGGGCCCCTTACAAGTCACGAGCAGTACTTC
TRBJ2-3 - TRBV5-1 TRBD2 CASSPTGGADTQYF TGCGCCAGCAGCCCTACGGGGGGGGCAGATACGCAGTATTTT
TRBJ1-3 - TRBV9 - CASNQGISANTIYF TGTGCCAGCAACCAGGGGATTTCGGCCAACACCATATATTTT
TRBJ2-5 few TRBV5-5 - CASSPAEVNWYQETQYF TGTGCCAGCAGCCCCGCGGAGGTCAACTGGTACCAAGAGACCCAGTACTTC
TRBJ1-6 - TRBV5-1 - CASSLNRESSPLHF TGCGCCAGCAGCTTGAACAGGGAGAGTTCACCCCTCCACTTT
TRBJ1-3 - TRBV9 - CASSVAVGGSGNTIYF TGTGCCAGCAGCGTAGCCGTCGGGGGGTCTGGAAACACCATATATTTT
TRBJ1-5 - TRBV27 - CASRRGNSNQPQHF TGTGCCAGCAGGAGGGGGAATAGCAATCAGCCCCAGCATTTT
TRBJ1-2 - TRBV29-1 - CSVEFFNGYTF TGCAGCGTTGAATTTTTCAATGGCTACACCTTC
TRBJ1-2 - TRBV29-1 - CSAGPRQNPYGYTF TGCAGCGCGGGACCTAGACAGAATCCCTATGGCTACACCTTC
TRBJ1-6 many TRBV6-6 - CASSYEWWESPLHF TGTGCCAGCAGTTACGAGTGGTGGGAGTCACCCCTCCACTTT
TRBJ2-2 - TRBV12-3/TRBV12-4 - CASSLQFGELFF TGTGCCAGCAGTCTACAGTTCGGGGAGCTGTTTTTT
TRBJ1-4 - TRBV6-5 TRBD1 CASSYLTGQGEKLFF TGTGCCAGCAGTTATTTGACAGGGCAAGGTGAAAAACTGTTTTTT
TRBJ1-5 - TRBV10-3 - CAISEQMGGQPQHF TGTGCCATCAGTGAACAGATGGGAGGTCAGCCCCAGCATTTT